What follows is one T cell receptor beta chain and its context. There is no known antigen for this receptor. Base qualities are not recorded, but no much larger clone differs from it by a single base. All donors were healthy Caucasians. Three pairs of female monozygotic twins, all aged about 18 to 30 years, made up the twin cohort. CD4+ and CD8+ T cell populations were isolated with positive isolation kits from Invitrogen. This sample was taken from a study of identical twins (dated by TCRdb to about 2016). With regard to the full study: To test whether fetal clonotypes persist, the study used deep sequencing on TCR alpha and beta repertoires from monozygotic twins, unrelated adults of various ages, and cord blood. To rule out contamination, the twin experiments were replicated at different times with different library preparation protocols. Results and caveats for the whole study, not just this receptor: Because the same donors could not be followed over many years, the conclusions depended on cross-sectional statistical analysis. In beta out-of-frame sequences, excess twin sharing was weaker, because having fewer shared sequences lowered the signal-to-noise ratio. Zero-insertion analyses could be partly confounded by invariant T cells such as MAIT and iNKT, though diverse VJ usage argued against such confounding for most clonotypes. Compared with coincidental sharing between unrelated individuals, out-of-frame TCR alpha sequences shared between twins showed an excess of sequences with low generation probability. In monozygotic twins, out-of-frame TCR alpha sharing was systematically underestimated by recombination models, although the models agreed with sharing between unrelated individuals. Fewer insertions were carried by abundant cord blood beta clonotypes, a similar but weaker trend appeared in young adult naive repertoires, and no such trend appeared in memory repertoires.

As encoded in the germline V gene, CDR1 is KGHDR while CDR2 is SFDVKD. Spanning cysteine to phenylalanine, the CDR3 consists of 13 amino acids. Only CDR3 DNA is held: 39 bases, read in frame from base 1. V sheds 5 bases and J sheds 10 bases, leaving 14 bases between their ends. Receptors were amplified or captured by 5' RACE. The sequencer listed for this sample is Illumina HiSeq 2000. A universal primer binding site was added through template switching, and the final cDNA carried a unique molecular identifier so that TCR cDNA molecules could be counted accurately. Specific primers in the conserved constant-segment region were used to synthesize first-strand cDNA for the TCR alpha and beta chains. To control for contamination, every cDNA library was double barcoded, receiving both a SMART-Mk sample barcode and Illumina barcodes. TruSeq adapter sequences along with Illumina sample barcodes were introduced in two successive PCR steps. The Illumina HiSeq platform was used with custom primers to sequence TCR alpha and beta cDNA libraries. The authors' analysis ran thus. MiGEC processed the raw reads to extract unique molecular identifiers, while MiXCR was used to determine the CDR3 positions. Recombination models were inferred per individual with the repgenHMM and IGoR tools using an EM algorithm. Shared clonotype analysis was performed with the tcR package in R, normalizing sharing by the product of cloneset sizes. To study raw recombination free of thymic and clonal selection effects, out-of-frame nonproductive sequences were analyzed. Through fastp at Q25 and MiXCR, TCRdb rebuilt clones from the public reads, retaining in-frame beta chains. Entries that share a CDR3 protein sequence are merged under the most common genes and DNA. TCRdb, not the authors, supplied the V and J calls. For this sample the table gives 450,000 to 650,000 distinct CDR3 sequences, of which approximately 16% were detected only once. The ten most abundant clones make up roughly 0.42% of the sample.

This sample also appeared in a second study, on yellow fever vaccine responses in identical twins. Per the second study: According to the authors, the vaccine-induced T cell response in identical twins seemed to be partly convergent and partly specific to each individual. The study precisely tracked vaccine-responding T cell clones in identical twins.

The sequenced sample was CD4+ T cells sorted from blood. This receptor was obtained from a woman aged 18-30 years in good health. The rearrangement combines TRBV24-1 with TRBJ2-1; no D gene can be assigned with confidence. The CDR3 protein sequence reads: CATSGGRALEQFF. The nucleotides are TGTGCCACCAGTGGGGGAAGGGCTTTGGAGCAGTTCTTC.